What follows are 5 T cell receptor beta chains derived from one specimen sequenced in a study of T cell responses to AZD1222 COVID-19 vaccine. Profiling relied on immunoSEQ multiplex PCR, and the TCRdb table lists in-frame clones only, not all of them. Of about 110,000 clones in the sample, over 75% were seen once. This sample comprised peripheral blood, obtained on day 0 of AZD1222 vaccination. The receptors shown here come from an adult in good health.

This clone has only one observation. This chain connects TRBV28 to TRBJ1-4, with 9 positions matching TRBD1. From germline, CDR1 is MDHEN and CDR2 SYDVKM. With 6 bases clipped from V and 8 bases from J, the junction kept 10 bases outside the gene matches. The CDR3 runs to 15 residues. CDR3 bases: TGTGCCAGCAGCGACTCCGGGACAGGGCGGGAAAAACTGTTTTTT. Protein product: CASSDSGTGREKLFF.

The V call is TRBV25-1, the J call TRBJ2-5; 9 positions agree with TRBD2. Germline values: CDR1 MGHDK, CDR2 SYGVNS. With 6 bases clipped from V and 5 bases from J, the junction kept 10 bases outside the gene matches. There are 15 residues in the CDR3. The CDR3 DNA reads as TGTGCCAGCAGAAGTAGCGGGAGCGGATACGAGACCCAGTACTTC. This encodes CASRSSGSGYETQYF.

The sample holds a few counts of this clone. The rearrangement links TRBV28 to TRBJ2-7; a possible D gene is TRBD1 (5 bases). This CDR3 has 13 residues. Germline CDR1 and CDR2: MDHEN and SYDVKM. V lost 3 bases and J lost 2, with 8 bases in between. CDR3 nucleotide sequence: TGTGCCAGCAGTTTGCCGACAGCCTACGAGCAGTACTTC. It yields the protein CASSLPTAYEQYF. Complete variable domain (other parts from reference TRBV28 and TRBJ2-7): DVKVTQSSRYLVKRTGEKVFLECVQDMDHENMFWYRQDPGLGLRLIYFSYDVKMKEKGDIPEGYSVSREKKERFSLILESASTNQTSMYLCASSLPTAYEQYFGPGTRLTVT.

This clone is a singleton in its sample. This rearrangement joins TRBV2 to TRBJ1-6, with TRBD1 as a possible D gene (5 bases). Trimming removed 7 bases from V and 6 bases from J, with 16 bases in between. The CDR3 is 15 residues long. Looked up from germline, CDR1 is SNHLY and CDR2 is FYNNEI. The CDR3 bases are TGTGCCAGCAAAAGAGTGGGGGAGGGTAATTCACCCCTCCACTTT. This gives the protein CASKRVGEGNSPLHF.

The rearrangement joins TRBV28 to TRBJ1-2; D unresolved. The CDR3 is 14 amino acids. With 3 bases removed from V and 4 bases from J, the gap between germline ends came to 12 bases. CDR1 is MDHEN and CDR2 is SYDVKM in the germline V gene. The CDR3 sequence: CASSLGGKPYGYTF. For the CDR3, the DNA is TGTGCCAGCAGTTTGGGAGGGAAACCCTATGGCTACACCTTC.